These 9 T cell receptor beta chains originate from one sample sequenced in a study of blood T cell repertoires in COVID-19. Measured with immunoSEQ multiplex PCR; TCRdb has only the in-frame clones, and not every one. Among roughly 150,000 clones listed, approximately 79% were seen once. Sequencing was carried out using peripheral blood. These receptors all come from a woman aged 55-75 years with COVID-19, enrolled during active disease.

Ten or more counts support this clone. V and J are TRBV19 and TRBJ2-2; 8 bases line up with TRBD2. CDR3 length: 16 amino acids. Germline trimming cut 6 bases from V and 4 bases from J; bases unmatched to any gene: 10. CDR1 LNHDA and CDR2 SQIVND come from the germline V gene (reference sequence). CDR3 protein: CASSTSGTRVTGELFF. The CDR3 coding sequence is TGTGCCAGTAGCACCTCCGGGACTAGAGTCACCGGGGAGCTGTTTTTT.

This clone has a handful of counts. The CDR3: CSVELLVAVLYNEQFF. The CDR3 bases are TGCAGCGTTGAATTGCTCGTAGCGGTTCTCTACAATGAGCAGTTCTTC. The chain carries TRBV29-1 and TRBJ2-1; D is perhaps TRBD2 (6 bases). Deletions cut 2 bases from V and 3 bases from J, with 17 bases between. CDR3 size: 16 residues. Germline lookup yields CDR1 SQVTM and CDR2 ANQGSEA.

The chain links TRBV28 to TRBJ2-1, with TRBD2 identical over 7 bases. V lost 7 bases to trimming and J lost 4 bases; unmatched junction nucleotides: 7. The germline CDR1 and CDR2 sequences are MDHEN and SYDVKM. CDR3 length: 14 amino acids. The CDR3 coding sequence is TGTGCCAGCACCACAAGGGGACTATACAATGAGCAGTTCTTC. It is translated as CASTTRGLYNEQFF.

This chain uses TRBV4-3 with TRBJ2-7; TRBD2 aligns across 7 bases. Looked up from germline, CDR1 is LGHNA and CDR2 is YSLEER. The CDR3 has 11 amino acids. J was trimmed by 9 bases and V by 3 bases; bases with no gene match: 2. CDR3 sequence (DNA): TGCGCCAGCAGCCAGGGGGGGACGCAGTACTTC. Its translation: CASSQGGTQYF.

The gene calls are TRBV3-1 (or the pseudogene TRBV3-2) and TRBJ1-2, with TRBD1 identical over 8 bases. This CDR3 is built from 17 residues. Trimming took 0 bases from V and 1 from J; bases not matched to a gene: 7. CDR1 and CDR2 from the germline V gene are LGHDT and YNNKEL (reference sequence). The CDR3 DNA reads TGTGCCAGCAGCCAAGATGGTCTCAGGGGGCGTAACTATGGCTACACCTTC. Amino acid sequence: CASSQDGLRGRNYGYTF.

V is TRBV18 and J is TRBJ2-1; 7 bases agree with TRBD2. Germline V CDR1 and CDR2: KGHSH, LQKENI. The CDR3 loop spans 15 amino acids. The trim removed 5 bases at V and 6 bases at J, leaving 10 bases unmatched. The DNA for the CDR3 is TGTGCCAGCTCAATCACTAGCGCGTCGCGCAATGAGCAGTTCTTC. Translated, it gives CASSITSASRNEQFF.

The rearrangement uses TRBV25-1 and TRBJ2-7; 10 bases map to TRBD1. With 6 bases clipped from V and 4 bases from J, the junction kept 0 bases outside the gene matches. The CDR3 extends over 12 amino acids. The germline V gene encodes CDR1 MGHDK and CDR2 SYGVNS. The CDR3 region is CASRDRGYEQYF. Here the CDR3 DNA reads TGTGCCAGCAGGGACAGGGGGTACGAGCAGTACTTC.

The chain uses TRBV5-5 and TRBJ2-3; perhaps TRBD2 as D (5 bases). Germline V gene sequence: CDR1 SGHKS, CDR2 YYEKEE (reference sequence). Between the trimmed V and J ends, which lost 0 bases and 6 bases, there was a span of 11 bases. CDR3 length: 14 residues. The CDR3 nucleotides are TGTGCCAGCAGCTTGGGCAGCCGAGGGGATACGCAGTATTTT. It specifies CASSLGSRGDTQYF.

The chain joins TRBV5-1 to TRBJ2-3; TRBD2 agrees at 9 bases. The CDR3 runs 16 residues. Per the germline V gene, CDR1 is SGHRS and CDR2 is YFSETQ. Trimming at V came to 0 bases and at J to 4 bases, leaving 6 bases not matched to a gene. In DNA form, the CDR3 reads TGCGCCAGCAGCTTGGTTGCTAGCGGGGACTCAGATACGCAGTATTTT. Encoded protein: CASSLVASGDSDTQYF.